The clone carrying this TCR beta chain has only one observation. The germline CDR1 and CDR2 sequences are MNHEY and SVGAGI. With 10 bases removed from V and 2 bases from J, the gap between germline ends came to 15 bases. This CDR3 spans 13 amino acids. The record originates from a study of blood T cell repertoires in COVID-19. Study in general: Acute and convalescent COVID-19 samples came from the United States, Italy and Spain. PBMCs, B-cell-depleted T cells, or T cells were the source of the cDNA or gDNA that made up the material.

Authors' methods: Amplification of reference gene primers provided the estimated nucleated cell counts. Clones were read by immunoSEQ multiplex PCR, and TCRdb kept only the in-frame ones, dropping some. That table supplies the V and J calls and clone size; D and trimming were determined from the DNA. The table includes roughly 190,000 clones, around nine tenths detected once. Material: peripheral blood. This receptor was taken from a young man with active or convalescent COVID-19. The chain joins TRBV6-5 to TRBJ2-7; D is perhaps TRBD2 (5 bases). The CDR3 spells CAITGLNPYEQYV. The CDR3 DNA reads TGTGCCATCACCGGACTGAACCCCTACGAGCAGTACGTC.